The 2 T cell receptor beta chains below were found in one sample sequenced in a study of T cell repertoires in cytomegalovirus infection. TCRdb re-derived calls from the reads in MiXCR, one entry per CDR3 protein. The table has approximately 700,000 distinct CDR3 sequences, about a third seen once. What was sequenced was PBMCs. These receptors were taken from a human donor in good health (CMV status not recorded). Some clones in this sample may be carry-over from other donors' samples.

This clonotype appeared a few times. The chain employs TRBV18 and TRBJ1-5; maybe TRBD1 (5 bases). Trimming shortened V by 2 bases and J by 1 base, and 12 bases separated the two germline ends. The CDR3 covers 16 residues. Germline lookup yields CDR1 KGHSH and CDR2 LQKENI. The CDR3 is CASSPAKAGSNQPQHF. The CDR3 DNA reads TGTGCCAGCTCACCAGCAAAGGCAGGGAGCAATCAGCCCCAGCATTTT. Together with reference TRBV18 and TRBJ1-5, the CDR3 gives the full variable domain: NAGVMQNPRHLVRRRGQEARLRCSPMKGHSHVYWYRQLPEEGLKFMVYLQKENIIDESGMPKERFSAEFPKEGPSILRIQQVVRGDSAAYFCASSPAKAGSNQPQHFGDGTRLSIL.

Only one count was recorded for this clonotype. As DNA, the CDR3 is TGTGCCAGCAGATACGGACAGCAAGAGACCCAGTACTTC. Translation: CASRYGQQETQYF. The rearrangement joins TRBV5-4 to TRBJ2-5, with a tentative D call TRBD1 (6 bases). Between the trimmed V and J ends, which lost 5 bases and 2 bases, there was a span of 10 bases. The CDR3 has 13 amino acids. Germline CDR1 and CDR2: SGHNT and YYREEE (reference sequence).